This T cell receptor (beta chain) was recorded in a study of CD8 T cells in ankylosing spondylitis. General observations from the study: Ankylosing spondylitis blood appeared to carry a characteristic TCR beta motif of roughly eight highly homologous variants. Earlier authors reported some of these motif variants in reactive arthritis synovial fluid and blood. The clones that were linked to disease were reported to be significantly enriched in matched synovial fluid samples from ankylosing spondylitis patients. Disease-linked clones were found to be CD8+ and relatively rare in peripheral blood.

As to this clonotype: Its antigen is unidentified.

A quantitative 5'-RACE method, one with molecular barcodes, was used to make TCR beta libraries. TCRdb ran MiXCR on the 5' RACE reads and lists one entry per CDR3 protein. The table lists 800,000 to 900,000 distinct CDR3 sequences, roughly 10% of them singletons. CDR3 length equals 16 residues. Germline values: CDR1 SGHTA, CDR2 FQGNSA. Trimming left V 1 base short and J 1 base short, with 13 bases between. This clonotype originated in a male donor with ankylosing spondylitis. The V call is TRBV7-2, the J call TRBJ1-1; tentative D call: TRBD1 (5 bases). Specimen: blood, either unsorted or a sorted T cell fraction (not recorded which). CDR3 protein: CASSLGVGVGNTEAFF. CDR3 DNA: TGTGCCAGCAGCTTAGGCGTAGGGGTAGGGAACACTGAAGCTTTCTTT. Drawing the rest from reference TRBV7-2 and TRBJ1-1, the complete variable domain is GAGVSQSPSNKVTEKGKDVELRCDPISGHTALYWYRQSLGQGLEFLIYFQGNSAPDKSGLPSDRFSAERTGGSVSTLTIQRTQQEDSAVYLCASSLGVGVGNTEAFFGQGTRLTVV.